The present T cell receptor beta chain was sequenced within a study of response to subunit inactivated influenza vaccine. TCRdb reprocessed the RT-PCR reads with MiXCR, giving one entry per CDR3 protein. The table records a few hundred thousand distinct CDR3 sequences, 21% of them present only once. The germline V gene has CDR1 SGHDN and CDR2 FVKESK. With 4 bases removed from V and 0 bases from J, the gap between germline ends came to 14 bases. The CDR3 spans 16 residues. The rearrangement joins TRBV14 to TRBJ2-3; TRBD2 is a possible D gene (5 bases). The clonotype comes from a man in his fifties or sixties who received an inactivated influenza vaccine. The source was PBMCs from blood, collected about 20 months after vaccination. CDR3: CASSPRLRPSTDTQYF. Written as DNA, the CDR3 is TGTGCCAGCAGCCCTAGACTACGCCCAAGCACAGATACGCAGTATTTT.